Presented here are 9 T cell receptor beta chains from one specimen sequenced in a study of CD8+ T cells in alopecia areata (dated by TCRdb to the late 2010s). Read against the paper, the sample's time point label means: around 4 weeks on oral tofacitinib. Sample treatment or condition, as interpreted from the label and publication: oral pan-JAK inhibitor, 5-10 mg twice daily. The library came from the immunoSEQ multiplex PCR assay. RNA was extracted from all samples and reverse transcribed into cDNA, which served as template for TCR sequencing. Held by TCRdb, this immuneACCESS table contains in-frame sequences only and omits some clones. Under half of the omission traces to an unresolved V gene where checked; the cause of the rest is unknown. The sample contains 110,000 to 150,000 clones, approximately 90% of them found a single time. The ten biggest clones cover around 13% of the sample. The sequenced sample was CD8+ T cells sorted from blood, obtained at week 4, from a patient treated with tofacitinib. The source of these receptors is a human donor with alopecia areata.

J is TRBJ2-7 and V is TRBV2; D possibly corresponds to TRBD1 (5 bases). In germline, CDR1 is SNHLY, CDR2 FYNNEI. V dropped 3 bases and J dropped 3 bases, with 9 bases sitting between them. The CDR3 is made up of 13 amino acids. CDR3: CASSETERYEQYF. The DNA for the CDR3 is TGTGCCAGCAGTGAGACAGAACGCTACGAGCAGTACTTC.

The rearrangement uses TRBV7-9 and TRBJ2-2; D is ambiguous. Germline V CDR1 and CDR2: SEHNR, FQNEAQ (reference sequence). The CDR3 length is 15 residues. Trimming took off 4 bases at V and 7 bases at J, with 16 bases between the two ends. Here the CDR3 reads CASSYIPSVGGELFF. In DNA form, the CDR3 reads TGTGCCAGCAGCTATATCCCCTCCGTAGGCGGGGAGCTGTTTTTT. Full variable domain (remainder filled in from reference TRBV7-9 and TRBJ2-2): DTGVSQNPRHKITKRGQNVTFRCDPISEHNRLYWYRQTLGQGPEFLTYFQNEAQLEKSRLLSDRFSAERPKGSFSTLEIQRTEQGDSAMYLCASSYIPSVGGELFFGEGSRLTVL.

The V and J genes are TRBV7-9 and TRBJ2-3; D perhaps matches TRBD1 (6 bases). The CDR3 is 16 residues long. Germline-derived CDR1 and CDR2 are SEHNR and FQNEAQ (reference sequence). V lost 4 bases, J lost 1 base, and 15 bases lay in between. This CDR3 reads CASSSPRGGGTDTQYF. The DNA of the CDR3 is TGTGCCAGCAGCTCCCCAAGAGGGGGTGGCACAGATACGCAGTATTTT.

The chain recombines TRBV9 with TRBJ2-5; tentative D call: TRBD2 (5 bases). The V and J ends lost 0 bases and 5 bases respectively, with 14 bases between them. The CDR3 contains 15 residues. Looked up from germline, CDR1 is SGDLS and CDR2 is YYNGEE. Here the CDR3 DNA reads TGTGCCAGCAGCGTAGGAGCGGAACTTTTGGAGACCCAGTACTTC. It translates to CASSVGAELLETQYF.

CDR3 bases: TGTGCCAGCAGGAACACTGAAGCTTTCTTT. Its translation is CASRNTEAFF. The chain recombines TRBV6-1 with TRBJ1-1; D call uncertain. The V end was cut by 6 bases, the J end by 1 base, with 0 bases between. There are 10 residues in the CDR3. Germline V CDR1 and CDR2: MNHNS, SASEGT.

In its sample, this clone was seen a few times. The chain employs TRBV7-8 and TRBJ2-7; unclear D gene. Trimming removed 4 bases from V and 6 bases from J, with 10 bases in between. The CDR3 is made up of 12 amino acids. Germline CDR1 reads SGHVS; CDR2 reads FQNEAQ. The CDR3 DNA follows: TGTGCCAGCAGCTCAGAGTACGGCGAGCAGTACTTC. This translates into CASSSEYGEQYF.

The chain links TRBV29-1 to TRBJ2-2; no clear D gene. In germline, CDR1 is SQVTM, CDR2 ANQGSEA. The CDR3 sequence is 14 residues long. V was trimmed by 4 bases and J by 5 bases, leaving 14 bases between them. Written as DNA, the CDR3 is TGCAGCGTTGGATCGGACCCATCGACCGGGGAGCTGTTTTTT. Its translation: CSVGSDPSTGELFF.

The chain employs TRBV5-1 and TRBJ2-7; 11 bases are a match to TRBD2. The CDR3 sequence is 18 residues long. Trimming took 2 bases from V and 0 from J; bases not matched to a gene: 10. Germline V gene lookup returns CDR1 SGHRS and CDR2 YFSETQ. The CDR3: CASSLTHLAGGNSYEQYF. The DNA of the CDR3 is TGCGCCAGCAGCTTAACCCATCTAGCGGGAGGCAACTCCTACGAGCAGTACTTC.

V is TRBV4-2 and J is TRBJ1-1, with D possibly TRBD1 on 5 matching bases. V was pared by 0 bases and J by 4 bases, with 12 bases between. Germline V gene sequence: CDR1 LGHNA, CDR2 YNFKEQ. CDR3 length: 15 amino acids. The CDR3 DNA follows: TGTGCCAGCAGCCAAGACGCTGGGGGTGTCACTGAAGCTTTCTTT. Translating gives CASSQDAGGVTEAFF.